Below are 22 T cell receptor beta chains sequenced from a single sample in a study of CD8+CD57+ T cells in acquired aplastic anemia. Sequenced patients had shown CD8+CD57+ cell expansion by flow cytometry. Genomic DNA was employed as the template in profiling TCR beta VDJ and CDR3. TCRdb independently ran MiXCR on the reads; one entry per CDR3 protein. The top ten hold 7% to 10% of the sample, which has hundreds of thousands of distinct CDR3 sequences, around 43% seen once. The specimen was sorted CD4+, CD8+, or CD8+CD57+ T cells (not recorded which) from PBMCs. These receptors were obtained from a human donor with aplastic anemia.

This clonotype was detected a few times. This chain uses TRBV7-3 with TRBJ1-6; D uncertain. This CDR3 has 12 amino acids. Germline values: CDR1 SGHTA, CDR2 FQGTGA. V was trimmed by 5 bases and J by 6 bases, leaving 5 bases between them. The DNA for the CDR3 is TGTGCCAGCAGCGCGATTAATTCACCCCTCCACTTT. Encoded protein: CASSAINSPLHF.

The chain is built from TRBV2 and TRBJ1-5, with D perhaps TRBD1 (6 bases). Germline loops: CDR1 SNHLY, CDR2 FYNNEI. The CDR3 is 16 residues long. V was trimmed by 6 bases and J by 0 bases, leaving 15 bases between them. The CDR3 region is CASRMNRDNSNQPQHF. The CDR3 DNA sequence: TGTGCCAGCAGAATGAACCGGGACAATAGCAATCAGCCCCAGCATTTT.

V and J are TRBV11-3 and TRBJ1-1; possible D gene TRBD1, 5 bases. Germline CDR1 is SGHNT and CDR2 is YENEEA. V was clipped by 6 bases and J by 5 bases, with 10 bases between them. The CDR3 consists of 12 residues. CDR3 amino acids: CASRGRTTEAFF. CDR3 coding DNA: TGTGCCAGCAGGGGACGGACTACTGAAGCTTTCTTT.

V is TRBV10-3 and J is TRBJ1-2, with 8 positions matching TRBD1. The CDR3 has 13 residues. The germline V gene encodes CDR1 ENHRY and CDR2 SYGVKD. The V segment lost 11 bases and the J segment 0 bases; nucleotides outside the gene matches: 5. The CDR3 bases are TGTGCCTCGGGACAGGAGACTAACTATGGCTACACCTTC. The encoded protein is CASGQETNYGYTF.

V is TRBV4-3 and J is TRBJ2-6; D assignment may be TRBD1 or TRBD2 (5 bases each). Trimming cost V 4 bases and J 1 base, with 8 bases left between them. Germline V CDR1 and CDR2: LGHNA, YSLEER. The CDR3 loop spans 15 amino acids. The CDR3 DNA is TGCGCCAGCAGCCCGGGACCATCTGGGGCCAACGTCCTGACTTTC. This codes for CASSPGPSGANVLTF.

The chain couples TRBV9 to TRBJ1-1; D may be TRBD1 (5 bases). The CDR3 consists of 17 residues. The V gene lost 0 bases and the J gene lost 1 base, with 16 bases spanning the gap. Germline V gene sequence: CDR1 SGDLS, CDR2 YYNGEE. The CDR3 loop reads CASSVGGDGYKNTEAFF. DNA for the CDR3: TGTGCCAGCAGCGTAGGTGGGGACGGATATAAGAACACTGAAGCTTTCTTT.

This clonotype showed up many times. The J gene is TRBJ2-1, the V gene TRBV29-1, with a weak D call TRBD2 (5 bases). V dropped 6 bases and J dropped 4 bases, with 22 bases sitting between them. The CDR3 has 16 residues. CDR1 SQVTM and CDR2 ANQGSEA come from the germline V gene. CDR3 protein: CSVVGLAADMYNEQFF. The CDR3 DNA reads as TGCAGCGTGGTAGGACTGGCCGCTGACATGTACAATGAGCAGTTCTTC.

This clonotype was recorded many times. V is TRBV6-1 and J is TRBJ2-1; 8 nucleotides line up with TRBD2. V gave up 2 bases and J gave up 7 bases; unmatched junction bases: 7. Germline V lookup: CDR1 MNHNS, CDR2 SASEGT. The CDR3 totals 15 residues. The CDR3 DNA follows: TGTGCCAGCAGTGAAACCGGGACGGGAGGGAATGAGCAGTTCTTC. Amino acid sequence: CASSETGTGGNEQFF.

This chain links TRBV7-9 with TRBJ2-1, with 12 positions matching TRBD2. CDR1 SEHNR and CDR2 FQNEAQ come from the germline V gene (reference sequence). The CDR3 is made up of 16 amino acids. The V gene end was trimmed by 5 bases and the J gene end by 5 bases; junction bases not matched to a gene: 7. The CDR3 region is CASSPSTSGRHNEQFF. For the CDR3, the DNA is TGTGCCAGCAGCCCTTCGACTAGCGGGAGACACAATGAGCAGTTCTTC. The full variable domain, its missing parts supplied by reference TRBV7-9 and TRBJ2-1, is DTGVSQNPRHKITKRGQNVTFRCDPISEHNRLYWYRQTLGQGPEFLTYFQNEAQLEKSRLLSDRFSAERPKGSFSTLEIQRTEQGDSAMYLCASSPSTSGRHNEQFFGPGTRLTVL.

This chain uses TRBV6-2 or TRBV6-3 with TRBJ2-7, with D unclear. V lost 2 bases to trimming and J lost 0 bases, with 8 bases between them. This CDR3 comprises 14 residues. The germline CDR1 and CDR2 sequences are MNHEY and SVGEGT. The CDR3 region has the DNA TGTGCCAGCAGTTACGGCAGATACTCCTACGAGCAGTACTTC. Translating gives CASSYGRYSYEQYF.

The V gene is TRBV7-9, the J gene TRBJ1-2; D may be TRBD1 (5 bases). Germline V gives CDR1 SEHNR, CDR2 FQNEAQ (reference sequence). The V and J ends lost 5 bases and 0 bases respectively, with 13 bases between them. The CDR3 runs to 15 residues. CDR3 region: CASSQQTVANYGYTF. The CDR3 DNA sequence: TGTGCCAGCAGCCAACAGACAGTAGCTAACTATGGCTACACCTTC.

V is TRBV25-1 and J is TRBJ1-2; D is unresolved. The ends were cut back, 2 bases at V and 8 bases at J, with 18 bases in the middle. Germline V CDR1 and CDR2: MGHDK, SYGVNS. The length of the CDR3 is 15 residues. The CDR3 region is CASSERSDGLRGYTF. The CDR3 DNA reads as TGTGCCAGCAGTGAACGGAGCGACGGGCTACGCGGCTACACCTTC.

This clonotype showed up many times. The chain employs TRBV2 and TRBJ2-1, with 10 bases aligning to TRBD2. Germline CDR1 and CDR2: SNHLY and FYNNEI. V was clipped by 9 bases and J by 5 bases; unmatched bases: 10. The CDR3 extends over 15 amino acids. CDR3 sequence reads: CASGNGLAVDNEQFF. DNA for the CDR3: TGTGCCAGTGGCAACGGACTAGCGGTTGACAATGAGCAGTTCTTC. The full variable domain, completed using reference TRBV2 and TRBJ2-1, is EPEVTQTPSHQVTQMGQEVILRCVPISNHLYFYWYRQILGQKVEFLVSFYNNEISEKSEIFDDQFSVERPDGSNFTLKIRSTKLEDSAMYFCASGNGLAVDNEQFFGPGTRLTVL.

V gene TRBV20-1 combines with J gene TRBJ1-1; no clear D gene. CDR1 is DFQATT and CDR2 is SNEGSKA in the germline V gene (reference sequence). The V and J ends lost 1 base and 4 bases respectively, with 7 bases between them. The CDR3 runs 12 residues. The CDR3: CSARATTTEAFF. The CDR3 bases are TGCAGTGCTAGAGCGACCACCACTGAAGCTTTCTTT.

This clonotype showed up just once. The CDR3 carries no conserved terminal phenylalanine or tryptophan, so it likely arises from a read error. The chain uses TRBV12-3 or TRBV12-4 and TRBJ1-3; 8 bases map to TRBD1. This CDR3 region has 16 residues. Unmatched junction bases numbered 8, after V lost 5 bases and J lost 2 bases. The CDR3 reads CASSPDRGSTGNTIYL. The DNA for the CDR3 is TGTGCCAGCAGTCCCGACAGGGGCAGTACTGGAAACACCATATATCTT.

CDR3 loop: CASSLKRGEDSSYNEQFF. The CDR3 nucleotides are TGTGCCAGCAGCCTCAAAAGGGGTGAGGATAGCTCCTACAATGAGCAGTTCTTC. This chain links TRBV7-9 with TRBJ2-1, with D perhaps matching TRBD1 (5 bases). The CDR3 extends over 18 amino acids. V was trimmed by 5 bases and J by 0 bases, leaving 20 bases between them. From germline, CDR1 is SEHNR and CDR2 FQNEAQ (reference sequence).

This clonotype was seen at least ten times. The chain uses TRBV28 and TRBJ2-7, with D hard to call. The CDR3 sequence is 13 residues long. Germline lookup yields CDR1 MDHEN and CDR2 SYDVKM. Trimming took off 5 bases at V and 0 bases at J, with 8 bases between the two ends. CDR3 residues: CASSPSYSYEQYF. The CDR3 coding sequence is TGTGCCAGCAGTCCATCATACTCCTACGAGCAGTACTTC.

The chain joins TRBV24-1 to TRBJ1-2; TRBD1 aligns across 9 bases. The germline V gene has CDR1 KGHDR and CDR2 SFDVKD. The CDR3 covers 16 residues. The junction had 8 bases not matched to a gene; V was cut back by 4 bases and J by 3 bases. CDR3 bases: TGTGCCACCAGTGACCCGGGACAGGGACCCGACTATGGCTACACCTTC. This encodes CATSDPGQGPDYGYTF.

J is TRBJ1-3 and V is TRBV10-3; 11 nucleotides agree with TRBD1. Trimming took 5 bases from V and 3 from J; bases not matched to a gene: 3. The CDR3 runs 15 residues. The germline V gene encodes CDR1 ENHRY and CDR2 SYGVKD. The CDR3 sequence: CAISPGTGGGNTIYF. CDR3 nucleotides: TGTGCCATCAGTCCTGGGACAGGGGGTGGAAACACCATATATTTT.

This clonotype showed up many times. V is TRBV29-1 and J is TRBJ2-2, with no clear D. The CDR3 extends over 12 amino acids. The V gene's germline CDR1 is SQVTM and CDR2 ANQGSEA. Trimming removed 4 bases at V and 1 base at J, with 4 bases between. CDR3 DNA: TGCAGCGTTGTACAGAACACCGGGGAGCTGTTTTTT. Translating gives CSVVQNTGELFF.

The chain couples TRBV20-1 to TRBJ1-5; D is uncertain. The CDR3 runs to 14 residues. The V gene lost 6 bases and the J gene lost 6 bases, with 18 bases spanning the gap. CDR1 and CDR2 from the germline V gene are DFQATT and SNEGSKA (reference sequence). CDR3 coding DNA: TGCAGTGCACCAGAGCCAAACCGGGGTCAGCCCCAGCATTTT. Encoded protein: CSAPEPNRGQPQHF.

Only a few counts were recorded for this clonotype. CDR3 sequence reads: CASSDRASNYGYTF. CDR3 nucleotide sequence: TGCGCCAGCAGTGACAGGGCCTCTAACTATGGCTACACCTTC. This chain joins TRBV10-1 and TRBJ1-2; possible D gene TRBD1, 5 bases. Germline V gives CDR1 WNHNN, CDR2 SYGVQD (reference sequence). The CDR3 is 14 residues long. V shed 3 bases and J shed 0 bases, with 8 bases lying between them.